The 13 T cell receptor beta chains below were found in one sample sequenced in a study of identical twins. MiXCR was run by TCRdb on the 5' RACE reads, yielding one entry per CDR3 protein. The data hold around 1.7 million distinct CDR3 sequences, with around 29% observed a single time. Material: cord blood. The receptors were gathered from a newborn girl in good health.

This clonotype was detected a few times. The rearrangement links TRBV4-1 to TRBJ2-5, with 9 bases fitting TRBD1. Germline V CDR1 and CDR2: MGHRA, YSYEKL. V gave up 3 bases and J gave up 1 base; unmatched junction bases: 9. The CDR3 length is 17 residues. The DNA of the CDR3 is TGCGCCAGCAGCCAGAGGTCGGGACAGGGTTTCCAAGAGACCCAGTACTTC. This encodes CASSQRSGQGFQETQYF.

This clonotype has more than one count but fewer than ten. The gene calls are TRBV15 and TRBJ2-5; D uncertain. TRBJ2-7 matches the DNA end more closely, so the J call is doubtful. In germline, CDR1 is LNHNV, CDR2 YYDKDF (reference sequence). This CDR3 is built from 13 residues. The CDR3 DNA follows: TGTGCCACCAGCAGAGATCCCTATATCGAGCAGTACTTC. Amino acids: CATSRDPYIEQYF.

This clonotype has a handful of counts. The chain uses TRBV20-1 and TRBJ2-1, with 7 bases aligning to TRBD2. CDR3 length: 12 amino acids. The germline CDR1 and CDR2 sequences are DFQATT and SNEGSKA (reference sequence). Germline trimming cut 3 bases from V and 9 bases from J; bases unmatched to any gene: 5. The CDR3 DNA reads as TGCAGTGCTAGTCGGCGGGAGCTTGAGCAGTTCTTC. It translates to CSASRRELEQFF.

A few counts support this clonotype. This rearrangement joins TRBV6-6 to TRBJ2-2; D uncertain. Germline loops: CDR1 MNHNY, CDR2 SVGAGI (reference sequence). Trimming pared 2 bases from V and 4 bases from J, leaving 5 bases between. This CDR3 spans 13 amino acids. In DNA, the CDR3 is TGTGCCAGCAGTTACGGGGTCACCGGGGAGCTGTTTTTT. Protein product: CASSYGVTGELFF.

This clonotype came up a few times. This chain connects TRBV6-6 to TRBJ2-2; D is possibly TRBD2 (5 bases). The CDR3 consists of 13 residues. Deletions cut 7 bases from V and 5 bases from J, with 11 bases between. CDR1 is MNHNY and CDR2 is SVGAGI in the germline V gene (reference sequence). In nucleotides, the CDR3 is TGTGCCAGCAATCCTAGCTTTACCGGGGAGCTGTTTTTT. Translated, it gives CASNPSFTGELFF.

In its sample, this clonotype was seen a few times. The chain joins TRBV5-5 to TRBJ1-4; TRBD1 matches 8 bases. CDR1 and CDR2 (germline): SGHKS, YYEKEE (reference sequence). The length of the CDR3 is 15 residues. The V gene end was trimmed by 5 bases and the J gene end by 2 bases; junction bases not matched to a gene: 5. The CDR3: CASSRTGMTNEKLFF. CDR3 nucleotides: TGTGCCAGCAGTCGGACAGGGATGACTAATGAAAAACTGTTTTTT. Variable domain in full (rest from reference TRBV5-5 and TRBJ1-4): DAGVTQSPTHLIKTRGQQVTLRCSPISGHKSVSWYQQVLGQGPQFIFQYYEKEERGRGNFPDRFSARQFPNYSSELNVNALLLGDSALYLCASSRTGMTNEKLFFGSGTQLSVL.

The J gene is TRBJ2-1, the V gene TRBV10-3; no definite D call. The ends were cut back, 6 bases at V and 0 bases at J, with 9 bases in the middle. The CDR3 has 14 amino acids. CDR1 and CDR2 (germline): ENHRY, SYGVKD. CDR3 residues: CAIRDGLSYNEQFF. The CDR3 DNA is TGTGCCATCAGGGACGGCCTCTCCTACAATGAGCAGTTCTTC.

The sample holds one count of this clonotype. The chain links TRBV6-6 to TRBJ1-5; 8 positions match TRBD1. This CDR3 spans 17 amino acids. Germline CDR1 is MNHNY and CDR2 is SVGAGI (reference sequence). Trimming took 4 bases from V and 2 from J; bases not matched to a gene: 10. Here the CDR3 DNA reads TGTGCCAGCAGTTCCTTACGGACAGGGAATGGCAATCAGCCCCAGCATTTT. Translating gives CASSSLRTGNGNQPQHF.

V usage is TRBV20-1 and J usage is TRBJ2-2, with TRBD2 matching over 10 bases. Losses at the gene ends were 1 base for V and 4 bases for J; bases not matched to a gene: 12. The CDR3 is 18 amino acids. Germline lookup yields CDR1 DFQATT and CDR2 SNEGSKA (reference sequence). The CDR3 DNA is TGCAGTGCTAGAGTCCTTAGCGGGAGGACGTCGAGCACCGGGGAGCTGTTTTTT. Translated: CSARVLSGRTSSTGELFF.

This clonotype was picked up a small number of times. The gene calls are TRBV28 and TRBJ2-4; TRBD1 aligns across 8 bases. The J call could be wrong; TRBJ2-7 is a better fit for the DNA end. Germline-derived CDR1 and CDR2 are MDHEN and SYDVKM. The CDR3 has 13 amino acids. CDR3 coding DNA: TGTGCCAGCACGCCGGCAGGGGGCAACGAGCAGTACTTC. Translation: CASTPAGGNEQYF.

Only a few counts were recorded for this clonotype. CDR3 nucleotides: TGCGCCAGCAGCCCCGGGAGGCTCTCCTACGAAGAGACCCAGTACTTC. This codes for CASSPGRLSYEETQYF. The chain recombines TRBV10-2 with TRBJ2-5, with 7 nucleotides matching TRBD2. The J segment lost 3 bases and the V segment lost 6 bases, leaving 13 bases of the junction unmatched. The germline V gene has CDR1 WSHSY and CDR2 SAAADI. The CDR3 covers 16 residues.

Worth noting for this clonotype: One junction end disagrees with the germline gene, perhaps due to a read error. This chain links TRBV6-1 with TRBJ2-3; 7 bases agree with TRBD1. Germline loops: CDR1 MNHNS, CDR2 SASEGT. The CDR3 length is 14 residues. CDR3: CAGSEKGGSDTQYF. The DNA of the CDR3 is TGTGCCGGCAGTGAGAAAGGGGGCTCAGATACGCAGTATTTT.

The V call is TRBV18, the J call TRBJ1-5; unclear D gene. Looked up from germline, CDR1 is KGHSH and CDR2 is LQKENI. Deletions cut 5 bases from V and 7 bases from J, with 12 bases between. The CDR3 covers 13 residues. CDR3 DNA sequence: TGTGCCAGCTCAAGCAGGCTCAGCCAGCCCCAGCATTTT. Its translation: CASSSRLSQPQHF.